Listed below are T cell receptor beta chains from one sample, sequenced in a study of blood T cell repertoires in COVID-19. Repertoires were generated with immunoSEQ multiplex PCR, while TCRdb's copy carries only in-frame clones and drops some. The sample has 110,000 or so clones, around 84% seen once; the top ten hold roughly an eighth. The specimen sequenced was peripheral blood. All receptors derive from a human donor in a cohort sampled during active COVID-19. Both conserved end residues are part of each CDR3. The D gene is left open where the match is weak. The listing skips clone size in some rows; elsewhere it reads once, few, many or a size class.

-	TRBD1	TRBV29-1	14	TRBJ2-7	TGCAGCGTTGACCCCGGGACAGGGAACTACGAGCAGTACTTC	CSVDPGTGNYEQYF
once	TRBD1	TRBV9	15	TRBJ2-3	TGTGCCAGCAGCGCCACAGGGGGCGCCGCAGATACGCAGTATTTT	CASSATGGAADTQYF
-	TRBD1	TRBV15	17	TRBJ1-1	TGTGCCACCAGCAGTCCTTGGGGGACAGGGCGGAACACTGAAGCTTTCTTT	CATSSPWGTGRNTEAFF
-	TRBD1	TRBV10-3	14	TRBJ1-6	TGTGCCAGTTCCGGGACAGGGGTCGGATCACCCCTCCACTTT	CASSGTGVGSPLHF
-	-	TRBV3-1/TRBV3-2	14	TRBJ2-7	TGTGCCAGCAGCCAAGATTTCGGGGGGCACGAGCAGTACTTC	CASSQDFGGHEQYF
-	TRBD1	TRBV11-2	14	TRBJ1-4	TGTGCCAGCAGCTTCGGCAGGGGGACTGAAAAACTGTTTTTT	CASSFGRGTEKLFF
few	TRBD1	TRBV5-4	16	TRBJ1-6	TGTGCCAGCAGCGATACCGGGACAGGGTTCAATTCACCCCTCCACTTT	CASSDTGTGFNSPLHF
-	-	TRBV6-6	13	TRBJ1-5	TGTGCCAGCAGCCCGTTCGGGGATCAGCCCCAGCATTTT	CASSPFGDQPQHF
-	-	TRBV13	11	TRBJ2-3	TGTGCCAGCATGGGGGCTGATACGCAGTATTTT	CASMGADTQYF
-	-	TRBV6-2/TRBV6-3	16	TRBJ1-5	TGTGCCAGCAGTTACTCGGGCAGGGCACCTAATCAGCCCCAGCATTTT	CASSYSGRAPNQPQHF